Listed here is a single T cell receptor (beta chain). Its antigen is unknown. Assay: immunoSEQ multiplex PCR; the TCRdb copy retains only in-frame clones and omits some. The sample has approximately 97,000 clones, 85% to 95% seen once. J gave up 6 bases and V 9 bases, and 6 bases lay outside the gene matches. Germline V gene lookup returns CDR1 MDHEN and CDR2 SYDVKM. The length of the CDR3 is 13 residues. This sample was taken from a study of graft-versus-host responses after intestinal transplantation. The sequencing used unstimulated CD8+ T cells sorted from spleen or lymph node cells, collected before transplant. This TCR was recovered from a human donor who was the organ donor for an intestinal transplant. This sequence joins TRBV28 and TRBJ2-4; 9 bases line up with TRBD1. CDR3 DNA: TGTGCCAGGGCAATGACAGGGGGAAACATTCAGTACTTC. Translation gives CARAMTGGNIQYF.